This T cell receptor beta chain was identified during a study of blood T cell repertoires in COVID-19. Study-level information: Nucleic acid was either cDNA or gDNA, and it came from T cells, B-cell-depleted T cells, or PBMCs.

Original analysis: Reference gene primer amplification gave nucleated cell count estimates. Method: immunoSEQ multiplex PCR; TCRdb's copy keeps in-frame clones and lacks some. V and J calls and clone size come straight from that table; D and trimming were deduced from the DNA. The repertoire includes roughly 250,000 clones, around 83% of them detected once, and around 12% sits in the top ten. This CDR3 has 14 residues. CDR1 and CDR2 from the germline V gene are LNHDA and SQIVND (reference sequence). Trimming took 4 bases from V and 2 from J; bases not matched to a gene: 5. The chain recombines TRBV19 with TRBJ2-7, with 7 bases lining up with TRBD1. This receptor was taken from a woman in her fifties or sixties with active or convalescent COVID-19. The sequencing sample was made of peripheral blood. In DNA form, the CDR3 reads TGTGCCAGTAGTACCCTTGACAGGGCCTACGAGCAGTACTTC. Translating gives CASSTLDRAYEQYF.